The rows below give T cell receptor beta chains drawn from one sample of a study of blood T cells in healthy people across ages. TCRdb independently ran MiXCR on the 5' RACE reads; one entry per CDR3 protein. The table records 1,300,000 or so distinct CDR3 sequences, approximately 59% of them present only once. Sequencing used blood. The receptors stem from a man aged 18 to 30 in good health. The CDR3 runs from the conserved cysteine through the conserved F or W. D genes are given only for firm matches. Where a row states a size, it is once, few, many or the class of an expanded clone; other rows omit it.

.	TRBV6-5	TRBJ2-1	.	CASSYSRLYEQFF	TGTGCCAGCAGTTACTCACGGCTTTATGAGCAGTTCTTC
.	TRBV4-1	TRBJ2-1	.	CASSQGREHEQFF	TGCGCCAGCAGCCAAGGACGGGAACATGAGCAGTTCTTC
.	TRBV6-1	TRBJ2-3	TRBD1	CASSLWDSSTDTQYF	TGTGCCAGCAGTCTTTGGGACAGTAGCACAGATACGCAGTATTTT
few	TRBV7-9	TRBJ1-2	.	CASSLDRAKARTYGYTF	TGTGCCAGCAGCTTAGATCGGGCAAAGGCACGGACCTATGGCTACACCTTC
once	TRBV4-2	TRBJ2-1	.	CASSQLRQTPGNEQFF	TGTGCCAGCAGCCAACTTCGGCAGACCCCAGGCAATGAGCAGTTCTTC
.	TRBV3-1	TRBJ2-7	.	CASSQDPGEQYF	TGTGCCAGCAGCCAAGATCCGGGCGAGCAGTACTTC
.	TRBV2	TRBJ2-3	.	CASSEMLDLTDTQYF	TGTGCCAGCAGTGAAATGCTAGACCTCACAGATACGCAGTATTTT
few	TRBV11-2	TRBJ2-7	.	CASSLERGSEQYF	TGTGCCAGCAGCTTAGAGAGGGGTTCCGAGCAGTACTTC
.	TRBV4-1	TRBJ2-2	.	CASSQVVGQRGWTGELFF	TGCGCCAGCAGCCAAGTAGTAGGGCAACGGGGTTGGACCGGGGAGCTGTTTTTT
.	TRBV6-2/TRBV6-3	TRBJ1-5	TRBD1	CASSGLTGARQPQHF	TGTGCCAGCAGTGGACTTACAGGGGCGCGGCAGCCCCAGCATTTT
once	TRBV27	TRBJ2-1	.	CASSRTVAEPYNEQFF	TGTGCCAGCAGCAGGACAGTGGCGGAGCCCTACAATGAGCAGTTCTTC
.	TRBV18	TRBJ1-5	.	CASSKEQGQPQHF	TGTGCCAGCTCAAAGGAGCAGGGTCAGCCCCAGCATTTT
.	TRBV20-1	TRBJ2-1	TRBD2	CSAKVDVAGDYNEQFF	TGCAGTGCCAAGGTAGATGTAGCGGGAGACTACAATGAGCAGTTCTTC
.	TRBV7-2	TRBJ1-6	TRBD1	CASSQGQRRVSPLHF	TGTGCCAGCAGCCAGGGACAGCGAAGGGTCTCACCCCTCCACTTT
.	TRBV7-2	TRBJ2-3	.	CASSTTGTYNTQYF	TGTGCCAGCAGTACTACAGGGACCTACAATACGCAGTATTTT
.	TRBV12-5	TRBJ2-7	.	CASGPGTYTYEQYF	TGTGCTAGTGGTCCCGGGACTTACACCTACGAGCAGTACTTC
once	TRBV4-3	TRBJ2-1	TRBD2	CASSQDGGGAYNEQFF	TGCGCCAGCAGCCAAGACGGCGGGGGGGCTTACAATGAGCAGTTCTTC